This TCR beta chain was recorded in a study of blood T cell repertoires in COVID-19. The table came from immunoSEQ multiplex PCR; TCRdb's copy has only in-frame clones and leaves some out. The table shows 200,000 or so clones, with approximately 84% occurring only once. Specimen: peripheral blood. This clonotype originated in a human donor with acute or convalescent COVID-19. The donor label of this sample is uncertain.

The CDR3 protein is CASSFPGQGMNTEAFF. Written as DNA, the CDR3 is TGTGCCAGCAGCTTCCCGGGACAGGGGATGAACACTGAAGCTTTCTTT. This sequence joins TRBV5-4 and TRBJ1-1; 10 bases match TRBD1. The germline gives CDR1 SGHNT, CDR2 YYREEE (reference sequence). After removal of 2 bases from V and 0 bases from J, the junction contained 4 bases not matched to a gene. The CDR3 totals 16 residues.